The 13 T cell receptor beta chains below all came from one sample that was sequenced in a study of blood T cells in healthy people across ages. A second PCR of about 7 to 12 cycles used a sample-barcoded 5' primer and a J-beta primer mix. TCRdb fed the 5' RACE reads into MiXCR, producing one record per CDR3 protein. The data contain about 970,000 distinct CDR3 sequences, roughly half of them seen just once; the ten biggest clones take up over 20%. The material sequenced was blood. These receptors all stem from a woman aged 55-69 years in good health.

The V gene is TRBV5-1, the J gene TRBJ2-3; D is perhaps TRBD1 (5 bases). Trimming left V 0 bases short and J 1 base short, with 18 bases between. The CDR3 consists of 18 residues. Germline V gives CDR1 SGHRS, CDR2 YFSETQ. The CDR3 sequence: CASSLGRMGHFGTDTQYF. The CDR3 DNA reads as TGCGCCAGCAGCTTGGGAAGAATGGGGCACTTTGGCACAGATACGCAGTATTTT.

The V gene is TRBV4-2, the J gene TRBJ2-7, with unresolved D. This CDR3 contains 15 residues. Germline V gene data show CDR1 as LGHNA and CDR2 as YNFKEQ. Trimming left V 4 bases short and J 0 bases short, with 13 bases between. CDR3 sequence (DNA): TGTGCCAGCAGCCCCCGCACGACGAGCTCCTACGAGCAGTACTTC. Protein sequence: CASSPRTTSSYEQYF.

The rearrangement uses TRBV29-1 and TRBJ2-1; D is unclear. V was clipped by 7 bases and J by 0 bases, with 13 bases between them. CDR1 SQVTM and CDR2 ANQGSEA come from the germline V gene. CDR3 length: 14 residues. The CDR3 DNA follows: TGCAGCGGGAAGTCCTCAAGCTCCTACAATGAGCAGTTCTTC. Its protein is CSGKSSSSYNEQFF.

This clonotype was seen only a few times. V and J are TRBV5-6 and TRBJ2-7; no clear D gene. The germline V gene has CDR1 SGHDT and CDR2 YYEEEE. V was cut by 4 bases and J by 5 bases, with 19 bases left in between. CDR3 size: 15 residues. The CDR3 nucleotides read TGTGCCAGCAGCCGGTTGATGTCTGAGCGCCACGAGCAGTACTTC. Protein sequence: CASSRLMSERHEQYF. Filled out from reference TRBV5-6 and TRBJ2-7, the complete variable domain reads DAGVTQSPTHLIKTRGQQVTLRCSPKSGHDTVSWYQQALGQGPQFIFQYYEEEERQRGNFPDRFSGHQFPNYSSELNVNALLLGDSALYLCASSRLMSERHEQYFGPGTRLTVT.

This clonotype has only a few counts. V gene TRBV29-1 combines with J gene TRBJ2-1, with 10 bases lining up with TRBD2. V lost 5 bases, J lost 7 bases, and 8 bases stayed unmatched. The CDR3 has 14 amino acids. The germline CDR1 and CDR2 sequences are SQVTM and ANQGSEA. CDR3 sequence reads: CSVRKQAGGNEQFF. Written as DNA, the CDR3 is TGCAGCGTTCGTAAACAAGCGGGAGGGAATGAGCAGTTCTTC.

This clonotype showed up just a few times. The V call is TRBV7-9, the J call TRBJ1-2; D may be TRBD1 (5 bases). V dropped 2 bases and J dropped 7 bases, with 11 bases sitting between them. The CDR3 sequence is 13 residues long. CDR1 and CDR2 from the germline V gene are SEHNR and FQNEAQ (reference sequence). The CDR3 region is CASSLNTGGGYTF. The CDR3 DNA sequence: TGTGCCAGCAGCTTAAACACCGGGGGTGGCTACACCTTC.

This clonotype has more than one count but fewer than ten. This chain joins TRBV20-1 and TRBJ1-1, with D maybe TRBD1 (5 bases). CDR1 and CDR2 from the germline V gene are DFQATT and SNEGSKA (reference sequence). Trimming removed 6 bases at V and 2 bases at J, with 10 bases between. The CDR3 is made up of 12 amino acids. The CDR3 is CSAEWGNTEAFF. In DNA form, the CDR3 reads TGCAGTGCCGAATGGGGCAACACTGAAGCTTTCTTT.

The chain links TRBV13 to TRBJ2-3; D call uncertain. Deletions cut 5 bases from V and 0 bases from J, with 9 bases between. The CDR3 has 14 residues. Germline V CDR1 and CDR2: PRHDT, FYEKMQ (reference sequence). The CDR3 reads CASSTPGSTDTQYF. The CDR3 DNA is TGTGCCAGCAGCACCCCCGGGAGCACAGATACGCAGTATTTT.

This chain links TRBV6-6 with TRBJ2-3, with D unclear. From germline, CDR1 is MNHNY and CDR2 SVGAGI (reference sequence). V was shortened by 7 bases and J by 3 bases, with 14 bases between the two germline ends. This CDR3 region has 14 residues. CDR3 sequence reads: CASNLMARTDTQYF. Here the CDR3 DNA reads TGTGCCAGCAACTTAATGGCTAGGACAGATACGCAGTATTTT.

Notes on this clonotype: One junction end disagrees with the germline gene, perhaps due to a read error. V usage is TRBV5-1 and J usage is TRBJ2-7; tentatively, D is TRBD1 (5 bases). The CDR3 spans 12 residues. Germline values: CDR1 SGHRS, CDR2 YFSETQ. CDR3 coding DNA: TGTGCCAGCAGCCGCGAAGGGGCCGAGCAGTACTTC. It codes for CASSREGAEQYF.

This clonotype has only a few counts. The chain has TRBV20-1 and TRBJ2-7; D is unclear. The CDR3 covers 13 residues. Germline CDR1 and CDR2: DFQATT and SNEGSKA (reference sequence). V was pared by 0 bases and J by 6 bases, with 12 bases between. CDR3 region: CSARDRAEGEQYF. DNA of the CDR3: TGCAGTGCTAGAGATAGGGCAGAAGGCGAGCAGTACTTC.

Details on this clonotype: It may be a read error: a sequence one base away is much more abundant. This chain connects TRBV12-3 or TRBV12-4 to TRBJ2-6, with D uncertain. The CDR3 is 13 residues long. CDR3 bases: TGTGCCGGCAGGTTCTCTGGGGCCAACGTCCTGACTTTC. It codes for CAGRFSGANVLTF.

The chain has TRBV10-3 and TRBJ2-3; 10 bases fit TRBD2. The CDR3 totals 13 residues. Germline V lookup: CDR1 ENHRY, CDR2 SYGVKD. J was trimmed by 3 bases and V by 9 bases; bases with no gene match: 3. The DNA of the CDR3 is TGTGCCATAGGGACTAGCGCAACAGATACGCAGTATTTT. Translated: CAIGTSATDTQYF.